This T cell receptor (beta chain) was found in a study of blood T cells in healthy people across ages. Details on this clonotype: What it binds is unknown.

Study-wide results and limits: CMV status of donors was not determined, possibly confounding expanded clonotype changes.

Sample-barcoded 5' priming and a J-beta primer mix drove a second PCR of roughly 6 to 12 cycles. A template-switch adaptor with 12 random nucleotides tagged each cDNA molecule. TCRdb analysed the 5' RACE reads with MiXCR anew, one entry per CDR3 protein. The sample shows roughly 1,800,000 distinct CDR3 sequences, 49% of them seen only once. Germline assignment: CDR1 SGHNT and CDR2 YYREEE (reference sequence). The CDR3 contains 15 residues. Deletions cut 4 bases from V and 5 bases from J, with 18 bases between. What was sequenced was blood. The J gene is TRBJ2-5, the V gene TRBV5-4; either TRBD1 or TRBD2 may supply D (6 bases each). The clonotype originates from a middle-aged woman in good health. CDR3 DNA: TGTGCCAGCAGCCTTCCGGGGGCTTTAGGGGAGACCCAGTACTTC. Its translation: CASSLPGALGETQYF.